This TCR beta chain was captured in a study of a mutant IDH1 vaccine in newly diagnosed glioma. At the level of the study: Patients received vaccination from 4-6 weeks after radiotherapy alone, or with temozolomide cycles. Sex among treated patients split about 60% male, roughly 38% female; mean age was approximately 38 years. Antecedent treatment encompassed radiotherapy, temozolomide, or their combination; the majority received both. General study points: Among patients, 80% to 95% showed immune responses induced by the vaccine.

With regard to this clone: Antigen: not known.

The protocol was immunoSEQ multiplex PCR, while the TCRdb copy is restricted to in-frame clones and leaves out a portion. Of approximately 60,000 clones listed, around 87% are singletons. Time point denoted: week 23, last vaccination. In the vaccine, a single dose held 300 ug of the mutant IDH1 20-mer peptide, along with topical imiquimod. V was pared by 9 bases and J by 2 bases, with 14 bases between. The CDR3 contains 13 residues. Germline CDR1 and CDR2: MNHEY and SVGAGI. V gene TRBV6-5 combines with J gene TRBJ2-7; a weak D match, TRBD1 (6 bases). The starting material was PBMCs, obtained from a glioma patient whose treatment included an IDH1 peptide vaccine. This receptor was identified in a man aged 35 to 55 with glioma. In DNA form, the CDR3 reads TGTGCCAGTCGACCGGGACAAACCTACGAGCAGTACTTC. Its translation is CASRPGQTYEQYF.